The sequence of this T cell receptor beta chain was determined in a study of identical twins. General study points: Whereas memory repertoires showed no such difference, abundant cord blood beta clonotypes carried fewer insertions. Not following the same donors, the study drew its conclusions from cross-sectional statistical analysis.

The CDR3 length is 13 residues. V trimming: 8 bases; J trimming: 10 bases; junction bases outside the gene matches: 12. Germline CDR1 is DFQATT and CDR2 is SNEGSKA (reference sequence). A template switching step contributed a universal primer site, while unique molecular identifiers were present in the cDNA. TCRdb re-analysed the 5' RACE reads in MiXCR, keeping a single row per CDR3 protein. The sample lists about 1.7 million distinct CDR3 sequences; less than 35% were seen once. In its sample, this clonotype was seen once. The target antigen is unknown. The TCR sequence derives from a newborn girl in good health. The rearrangement uses TRBV20-1 and TRBJ2-1; 9 bases fit TRBD2. The source material was cord blood. CDR3 nucleotides: TGCAGTCTAAGGACTAGCGACTCCTACGAGCAGTTCTTC. Its protein is CSLRTSDSYEQFF.